Only one count was recorded for the clone carrying this TCR beta chain. This record belongs to a study of blood T cell repertoires in COVID-19. Background on the study: Samples of COVID-19 (acute and convalescent) were obtained from the United States, Italy and Spain. Sources were T cells, B-cell-depleted T cells, or PBMCs; the material itself was cDNA or gDNA.

Trimming took 3 bases from V and 2 from J; bases not matched to a gene: 10. The CDR3 is 17 residues long. The germline gives CDR1 MNHEY, CDR2 SVGEGT. Authors' data handling: Estimates of nucleated cell counts were drawn from the amplification of reference gene primers. Clones were sequenced by immunoSEQ multiplex PCR, and TCRdb holds only the in-frame ones, with some missing. Clonal size and the V and J genes are those of that table, whereas D and trimming came from the DNA. The profile shows some 670,000 clones, about 90% of them singletons. This receptor was taken from a woman between 18 and 30 years old with acute or convalescent COVID-19. The sequenced material came from peripheral blood. This chain joins TRBV6-2 or TRBV6-3 and TRBJ1-3, with 7 bases aligning to TRBD1. CDR3 DNA: TGTGCCAGCAGTTATTTCATTACAGGACAGGCTGGAAACACCATATATTTT. Amino acids: CASSYFITGQAGNTIYF.